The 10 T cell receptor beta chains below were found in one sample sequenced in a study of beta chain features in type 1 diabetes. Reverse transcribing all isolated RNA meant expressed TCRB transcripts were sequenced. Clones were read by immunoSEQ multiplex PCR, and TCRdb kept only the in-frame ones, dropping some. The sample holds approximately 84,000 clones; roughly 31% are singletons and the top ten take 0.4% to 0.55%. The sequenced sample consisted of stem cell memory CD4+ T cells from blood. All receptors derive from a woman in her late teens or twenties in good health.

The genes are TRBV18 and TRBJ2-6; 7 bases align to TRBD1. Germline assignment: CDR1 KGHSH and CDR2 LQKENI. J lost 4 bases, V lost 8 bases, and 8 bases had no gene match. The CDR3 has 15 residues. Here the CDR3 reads CASLRQGAGANVLTF. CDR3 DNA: TGTGCCAGCCTGAGACAGGGTGCGGGGGCCAACGTCCTGACTTTC.

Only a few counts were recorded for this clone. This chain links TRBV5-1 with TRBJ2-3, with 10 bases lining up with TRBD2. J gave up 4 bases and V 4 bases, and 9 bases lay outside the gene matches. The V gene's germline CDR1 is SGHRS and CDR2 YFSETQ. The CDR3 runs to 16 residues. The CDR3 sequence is CASSAAGLANADTQYF. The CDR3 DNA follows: TGCGCCAGCAGCGCCGCGGGACTAGCGAACGCAGATACGCAGTATTTT.

In DNA, the CDR3 is TGTGCCAGCAGTGAACGCTACAACACCGGGGAGCTGTTTTTT. Protein product: CASSERYNTGELFF. This chain links TRBV2 with TRBJ2-2; D gene ambiguous. V gave up 2 bases and J gave up 2 bases, with 6 bases separating them. Looked up from germline, CDR1 is SNHLY and CDR2 is FYNNEI. The CDR3 loop spans 14 amino acids.

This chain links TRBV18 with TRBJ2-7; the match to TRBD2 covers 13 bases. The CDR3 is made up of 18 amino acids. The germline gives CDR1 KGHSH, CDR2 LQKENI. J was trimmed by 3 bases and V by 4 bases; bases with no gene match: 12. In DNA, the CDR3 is TGTGCCAGCTCACAGAACTCACTAGCGGGGGGGCGACGCTACGAGCAGTACTTC. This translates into CASSQNSLAGGRRYEQYF.

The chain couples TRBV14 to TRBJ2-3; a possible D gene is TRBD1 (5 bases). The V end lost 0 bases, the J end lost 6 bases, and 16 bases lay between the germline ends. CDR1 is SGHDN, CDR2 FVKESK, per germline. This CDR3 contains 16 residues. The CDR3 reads CASSQEKDMIYDTQYF. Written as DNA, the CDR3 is TGTGCCAGCAGCCAAGAAAAGGACATGATATATGATACGCAGTATTTT.

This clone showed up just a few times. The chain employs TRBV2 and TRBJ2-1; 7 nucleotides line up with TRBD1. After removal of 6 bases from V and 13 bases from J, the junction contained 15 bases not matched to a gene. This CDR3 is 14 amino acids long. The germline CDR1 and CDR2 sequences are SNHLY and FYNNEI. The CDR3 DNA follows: TGTGCCAGCAGCTCATCCGCCCGGACAGGCATCCAGTTCTTC. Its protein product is CASSSSARTGIQFF.

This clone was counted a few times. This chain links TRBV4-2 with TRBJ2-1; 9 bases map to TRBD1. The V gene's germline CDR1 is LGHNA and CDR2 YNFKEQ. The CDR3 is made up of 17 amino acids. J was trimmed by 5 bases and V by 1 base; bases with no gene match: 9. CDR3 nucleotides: TGTGCCAGCAGCCAAGTCCTGGGACAGGGCGGAAACAATGAGCAGTTCTTC. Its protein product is CASSQVLGQGGNNEQFF.

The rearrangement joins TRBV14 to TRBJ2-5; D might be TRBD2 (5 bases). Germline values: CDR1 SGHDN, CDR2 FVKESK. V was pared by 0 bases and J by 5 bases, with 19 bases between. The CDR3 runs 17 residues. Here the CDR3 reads CASSQDLTGWGRETQYF. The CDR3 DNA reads TGTGCCAGCAGCCAAGATTTAACGGGATGGGGTCGGGAGACCCAGTACTTC.

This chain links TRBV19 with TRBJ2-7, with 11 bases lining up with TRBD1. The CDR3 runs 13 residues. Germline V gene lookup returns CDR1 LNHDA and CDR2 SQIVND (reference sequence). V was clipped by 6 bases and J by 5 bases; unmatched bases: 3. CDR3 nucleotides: TGTGCCAGTAGCCGGGACAGGGGGGACGAGCAGTACTTC. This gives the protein CASSRDRGDEQYF.

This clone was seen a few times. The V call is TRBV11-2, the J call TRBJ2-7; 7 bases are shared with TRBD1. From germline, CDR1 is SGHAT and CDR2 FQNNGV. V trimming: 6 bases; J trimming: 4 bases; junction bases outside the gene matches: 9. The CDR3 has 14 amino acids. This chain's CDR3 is CASSPSGQLYEQYF. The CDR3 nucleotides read TGTGCCAGCAGTCCCTCGGGACAGCTGTACGAGCAGTACTTC.